The 5 T cell receptor beta chains presented below share a single source sample, sequenced in a study of T cell responses to AZD1222 COVID-19 vaccine. Sequencing used immunoSEQ multiplex PCR; TCRdb keeps in-frame clones, though not all of them. The sample carries 100,000 to 150,000 clones, 75% to 95% recorded once. Sample: peripheral blood, taken on day 0 of AZD1222 vaccination. The receptors come from an adult in good health.

V is TRBV5-5 and J is TRBJ2-2, with D tentatively TRBD1 (6 bases). The CDR3 totals 17 residues. The V gene's germline CDR1 is SGHKS and CDR2 YYEKEE (reference sequence). Trimming stripped 4 bases from V and 5 bases from J, with 21 bases between. For the CDR3, the DNA is TGTGCCAGCAGCCTCACCCTAACAGGGTGGGGGACCGGGGAGCTGTTTTTT. Encoded protein: CASSLTLTGWGTGELFF.

This chain joins TRBV30 and TRBJ2-7; D is ambiguous. CDR3 length equals 11 residues. Trimming removed 1 base from V and 7 bases from J, with 8 bases in between. CDR1 and CDR2 from the germline V gene are GTSNPN and SVGIG (reference sequence). Here the CDR3 reads CAWSEGLEQYF. Here the CDR3 DNA reads TGTGCCTGGAGTGAAGGGCTGGAGCAGTACTTC.

The chain links TRBV7-9 to TRBJ2-1; 12 positions agree with TRBD2. The CDR3 has 16 residues. Germline V gene sequence: CDR1 SEHNR, CDR2 FQNEAQ (reference sequence). The V segment lost 5 bases and the J segment 9 bases; nucleotides outside the gene matches: 11. The CDR3 reads CASSALLAGGVGEQFF. DNA of the CDR3: TGTGCCAGCAGCGCATTACTAGCGGGAGGTGTGGGTGAGCAGTTCTTC.

The chain uses TRBV7-2 and TRBJ1-4; 7 positions match TRBD1. Germline assignment: CDR1 SGHTA and CDR2 FQGNSA. The junction had 4 bases not matched to a gene; V was cut back by 2 bases and J by 1 base. The CDR3 covers 16 residues. The chain's CDR3 is CASSLISGGTNEKLFF. CDR3 bases: TGTGCCAGCAGCTTAATCTCAGGGGGAACTAATGAAAAACTGTTTTTT. The full variable domain, with the rest looked up from reference TRBV7-2 and TRBJ1-4, is GAGVSQSPSNKVTEKGKDVELRCDPISGHTALYWYRQSLGQGLEFLIYFQGNSAPDKSGLPSDRFSAERTGGSVSTLTIQRTQQEDSAVYLCASSLISGGTNEKLFFGSGTQLSVL.

The chain combines TRBV6-1 with TRBJ2-3, with 8 bases matching TRBD2. The junction had 10 bases not matched to a gene; V was cut back by 1 base and J by 7 bases. Looked up from germline, CDR1 is MNHNS and CDR2 is SASEGT. CDR3 length: 16 residues. The CDR3 reads CASSEGTSGPPNTQYF. CDR3 bases: TGTGCCAGCAGTGAAGGCACTAGCGGTCCCCCAAATACGCAGTATTTT.